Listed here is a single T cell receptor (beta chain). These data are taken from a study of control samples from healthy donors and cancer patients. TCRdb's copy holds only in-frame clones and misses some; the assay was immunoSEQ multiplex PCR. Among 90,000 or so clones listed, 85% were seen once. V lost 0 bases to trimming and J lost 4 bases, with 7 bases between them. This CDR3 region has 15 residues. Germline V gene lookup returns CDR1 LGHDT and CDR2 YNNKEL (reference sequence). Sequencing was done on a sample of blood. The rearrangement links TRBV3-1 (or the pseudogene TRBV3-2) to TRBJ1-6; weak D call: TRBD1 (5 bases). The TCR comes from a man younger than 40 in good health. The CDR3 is CASSQDGAYNSPLHF. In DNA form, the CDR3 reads TGTGCCAGCAGCCAAGACGGGGCGTATAATTCACCCCTCCACTTT.